One T cell receptor (beta chain) is described in this entry. The data belong to a study of shared clonotypes between healthy human individuals. The data were produced by immunoSEQ multiplex PCR, yet TCRdb's version contains in-frame clones alone and is incomplete. Seen here are about 960,000 clones, less than 85% observed once, and the top ten hold roughly 1.5%. CDR3 length: 16 amino acids. In germline, CDR1 is SGDLS, CDR2 YYNGEE. V was clipped by 4 bases and J by 4 bases, with 20 bases between them. V usage is TRBV9 and J usage is TRBJ2-5; possible D gene TRBD2, 5 bases. This clonotype was obtained from a man aged 18 to 29 in good health. The sample taken for sequencing was memory CD4+ T cells sorted from blood. Subset defined: CD45RA-negative fraction. CDR3 residues: CASSLGAMGAAETQYF. The DNA for the CDR3 is TGTGCCAGCAGCCTAGGTGCTATGGGAGCGGCAGAGACCCAGTACTTC.